This TCR beta chain was recorded in a study of Tregs in tolerant kidney transplant recipients. Study-wide results and caveats: For some patients, primers changed over time, blocking nucleotide-level comparison. Findings come from small patient numbers and require larger validation. Tregs expanded with activated donor B cells seemed most donor-specific.

TCRdb's table, derived via immunoSEQ multiplex PCR, lists solely in-frame clones and lacks some. The sample includes tens of thousands of clones. CDR1 SGHTA and CDR2 FQGNSA come from the germline V gene. The CDR3 spans 14 residues. Unmatched junction bases numbered 4, after V lost 5 bases and J lost 1 base. Note on this clone: Its antigen is still unknown. The read gets to within 3 residues of the CDR3 end, and the germline J gene fills in the rest.

Unstimulated regulatory T cells (CD4+CD25+CD127-), CD4+CD25- non-regulatory cells, CD4 and CD8 cells were FACS-sorted from thawed PBMCs. The chain links TRBV7-2 to TRBJ1-1; TRBD1 matches 7 bases. The TCR originated in a human donor who received a combined kidney and bone marrow transplant. Specimen: CD4+ T cells from blood, collected before the transplant. CDR3 sequence reads: CASSMGQWNTEAFF. CDR3 DNA (partial): TGTGCCAGCAGCATGGGACAGTGGAACACTGAA.